The 11 T cell receptor beta chains in this list originate from one sample, sequenced in a study of memory CD4+ T cells and cytomegalovirus serostatus. Method: immunoSEQ multiplex PCR; TCRdb's copy keeps in-frame clones and lacks some. This sample has tens of thousands of clones, with about 76% found just once. The sort gate was single viable CD3+CD4+CD8-CD45RO+ cells for memory CD4+ T cells. Sequencing input: memory CD4+ T cells from blood. The receptors here all came from an adult in good health and CMV-seropositive.

CDR3 in DNA: TGTGCCAGCCGGGGCTCACCCTCCTACGAGCAGTACTTC. This encodes CASRGSPSYEQYF. This sequence joins TRBV28 and TRBJ2-7, with D possibly being TRBD1 or TRBD2 (5 bases each). In germline, CDR1 is MDHEN, CDR2 SYDVKM. Deletions cut 8 bases from V and 0 bases from J, with 11 bases between. The CDR3 extends over 13 amino acids.

This chain connects TRBV5-1 to TRBJ2-1, with 10 bases that match TRBD2. Germline V gives CDR1 SGHRS, CDR2 YFSETQ. The ends lost 0 bases at V and 8 bases at J; junction bases unmatched: 5. The CDR3 runs to 15 residues. The CDR3 protein is CASSLASGSYDEQFF. The CDR3 DNA reads TGCGCCAGCAGCTTGGCTAGCGGGAGCTATGATGAGCAGTTCTTC.

The chain links TRBV9 to TRBJ1-5; 12 nucleotides match TRBD1. The CDR3 is 15 residues long. The V gene end was trimmed by 4 bases and the J gene end by 7 bases; junction bases not matched to a gene: 6. Germline values: CDR1 SGDLS, CDR2 YYNGEE. CDR3 DNA sequence: TGTGCCAGCAGCCCGGGACAGGGGGCTTGGCAGCCCCAGCATTTT. Translating it yields CASSPGQGAWQPQHF.

This chain joins TRBV6-5 and TRBJ1-3; 12 bases align to TRBD1. Germline CDR1 and CDR2: MNHEY and SVGAGI. With V trimmed by 6 bases and J by 9 bases, 9 bases remained unmatched. The CDR3 consists of 15 residues. CDR3 loop: CASSRGQGARSTIYF. Written as DNA, the CDR3 is TGTGCCAGCAGCCGGGGACAGGGGGCACGATCCACCATATATTTT.

V is TRBV4-1 and J is TRBJ1-4; 7 bases are shared with TRBD1. The CDR3 is made up of 14 amino acids. CDR1 and CDR2 (germline): MGHRA, YSYEKL. V lost 4 bases to trimming and J lost 5 bases; unmatched junction nucleotides: 4. The DNA of the CDR3 is TGCGCCAGCAGCCCGACAGGGTTGAATGAAAAACTGTTTTTT. Amino acid sequence: CASSPTGLNEKLFF.

The J gene is TRBJ2-3, the V gene TRBV12-1; the table's D gene call, TRBD1, was not cross checked with the DNA. TRBV12-1 is recorded as a pseudogene. The CDR3 contains 13 residues. Here the CDR3 DNA reads TGTGCCAGCACAAACAGAGCCACAGATACGCAGTATTTT. This gives the protein CASTNRATDTQYF.

The gene calls are TRBV11-2 and TRBJ2-1, with 8 positions matching TRBD2. V shed 4 bases, J shed 9 bases, and the junction held 17 bases outside the gene matches. This CDR3 is built from 17 residues. The germline gives CDR1 SGHAT, CDR2 FQNNGV. CDR3 DNA sequence: TGTGCCAGCAGCTCCTCTCGGGGGGGCCAGGGTGTGGGTGAGCAGTTCTTC. Protein sequence: CASSSSRGGQGVGEQFF. Full variable domain (missing parts from reference TRBV11-2 and TRBJ2-1): EAGVAQSPRYKIIEKRQSVAFWCNPISGHATLYWYQQILGQGPKLLIQFQNNGVVDDSQLPKDRFSAERLKGVDSTLKIQPAKLEDSAVYLCASSSSRGGQGVGEQFFGPGTRLTVL.

This chain connects TRBV28 to TRBJ2-7; D call uncertain. Germline values: CDR1 MDHEN, CDR2 SYDVKM. The length of the CDR3 is 12 residues. V shed 1 base and J shed 7 bases, with 8 bases lying between them. The CDR3 region is CASSLSGMEQYF. The CDR3 nucleotides are TGTGCCAGCAGTTTATCGGGCATGGAGCAGTACTTC.

The chain carries TRBV28 and TRBJ1-4; no clear D gene. The CDR3 is 16 amino acids. Germline V gives CDR1 MDHEN, CDR2 SYDVKM. Trimming left V 5 bases short and J 0 bases short, with 13 bases between. The CDR3 loop reads CASSPWTAATNEKLFF. Written as DNA, the CDR3 is TGTGCCAGCAGTCCCTGGACTGCTGCAACTAATGAAAAACTGTTTTTT.

V gene TRBV6-5 combines with J gene TRBJ1-2; 7 positions agree with TRBD1. There are 14 residues in the CDR3. In germline, CDR1 is MNHEY, CDR2 SVGAGI. V trimming: 5 bases; J trimming: 7 bases; junction bases outside the gene matches: 10. The CDR3 region has the DNA TGTGCCAGCAGTGTGGACCAGGGGGAAACTGGCTACACCTTC. It specifies CASSVDQGETGYTF.

The V gene is TRBV5-6, the J gene TRBJ1-4; 9 bases are shared with TRBD1. CDR1 and CDR2 from the germline V gene are SGHDT and YYEEEE. After removal of 4 bases from V and 8 bases from J, the junction contained 9 bases not matched to a gene. This CDR3 spans 15 amino acids. The CDR3 DNA sequence: TGTGCCAGCAGCGTACAGGGGGCGCAGAGGGAAAAACTGTTTTTT. It specifies CASSVQGAQREKLFF. Full variable domain (remainder filled in from reference TRBV5-6 and TRBJ1-4): DAGVTQSPTHLIKTRGQQVTLRCSPKSGHDTVSWYQQALGQGPQFIFQYYEEEERQRGNFPDRFSGHQFPNYSSELNVNALLLGDSALYLCASSVQGAQREKLFFGSGTQLSVL.